Listed below are T cell receptor beta chains from one sample, sequenced in a study of response to subunit inactivated influenza vaccine. TCRdb redid the calling of the RT-PCR reads with MiXCR, one entry per CDR3 protein. The sample lists 500,000 to 750,000 distinct CDR3 sequences, about 14% seen once, with over 8.5% in the top ten. The specimen comprised PBMCs from blood, sampled 11 to 12 days after vaccination. The receptors here all came from a man over 45 who received an inactivated influenza vaccine. The CDR3 runs from the conserved cysteine through the conserved F or W. Each record gives: D gene, J gene, V gene, clone size, CDR3 DNA, CDR3 protein. The D gene is left open where the match is weak. Clone size, where shown, is once, few, many, or a class for clones that have expanded.

>NA|TRBJ2-5|TRBV20-1|NA
TGCAGTGCTAGAAAGATTGGGGCTCCCCAAGAGACCCAGTACTTC
CSARKIGAPQETQYF
>NA|TRBJ1-4|TRBV12-3/TRBV12-4|NA
TGTGCCAGCAGTGCCAGTAAGGGGGCTAATGAAAAACTGTTTTTT
CASSASKGANEKLFF
>NA|TRBJ2-3|TRBV7-2|many
TGTGCCAGCAGCTTTAGCGCTAGCACAGATACGCAGTATTTT
CASSFSASTDTQYF
>NA|TRBJ2-3|TRBV7-9|NA
TGTGCCAGCAGCCCACGACAGGGAGGAAGGGCAGATACGCAGTATTTT
CASSPRQGGRADTQYF
>TRBD1|TRBJ2-1|TRBV7-2|NA
TGTGCCAGCAGCCAACAGGGGGCCGGTGGGGATGAGCAGTTCTTC
CASSQQGAGGDEQFF
>TRBD2|TRBJ2-1|TRBV15|few
TGTGCCACCAGCACCAGGACTAGCGGGAGCTACAATGAGCAGTTCTTC
CATSTRTSGSYNEQFF
>NA|TRBJ2-7|TRBV6-5|few
TGTGCCAGCAGTTACCGGGCAGGGTCGTCCTACGAGCAGTACTTC
CASSYRAGSSYEQYF
>TRBD1|TRBJ2-7|TRBV5-1|many
TGCGCCAGCAGCACGGGACAGGGAACTTACGAGCAGTACTTC
CASSTGQGTYEQYF
>TRBD2|TRBJ2-7|TRBV28|many
TGTGCCAGCAGTCCGACTAGCGGTCCCTACGAGCAGTACTTC
CASSPTSGPYEQYF
>NA|TRBJ2-5|TRBV28|NA
TGTGCCAGCAGTAGGGCGTTGGTCGGGAGACGATCACAATGGACCCAGTACTTC
CASSRALVGRRSQWTQYF
>TRBD2|TRBJ2-3|TRBV6-5|few
TGTGCCAGCAGTTACTCCCCTAGCGGGGGGGTCACAGATACGCAGTATTTT
CASSYSPSGGVTDTQYF
>TRBD1|TRBJ2-7|TRBV6-2/TRBV6-3|NA
TGTGCCAGCCAAAAACAGGGGTACCACGAGCAGTACTTC
CASQKQGYHEQYF
>TRBD2|TRBJ2-7|TRBV13|NA
TGTGCCAGCAGCACTCGGAGCGGGGGGGGTTTCAATGAGCAGTACTTC
CASSTRSGGGFNEQYF
>NA|TRBJ1-2|TRBV19|NA
TGTGCCAGTAGCTTCCGGGACCGACGGTTTGGCTACACCTTC
CASSFRDRRFGYTF
>NA|TRBJ2-7|TRBV14|NA
TGTGCCAGCAGCACGGTAGCGGCGAACTACGAGCAGTACTTC
CASSTVAANYEQYF
>TRBD2|TRBJ2-1|TRBV4-3|many
TGCGCCAGCAGCCAATACTTTTCCCTAGCGGAGGACAATGAGCAGTTCTTC
CASSQYFSLAEDNEQFF
>NA|TRBJ2-7|TRBV20-1|NA
TGCAGTGCTAGTGTATTACGGGAGCCGTACGAGCAGTACTTC
CSASVLREPYEQYF
>NA|TRBJ2-3|TRBV4-3|NA
TGCGCCAGCAGCCAAGATTGGGGAGTGCCTCTGTCTGGAGATACGCAGTATTTT
CASSQDWGVPLSGDTQYF
>NA|TRBJ2-7|TRBV29-1|few
TGCAGCGTACGCCGAACAGTCGGCCATTCCTACGAGCAGTACTTC
CSVRRTVGHSYEQYF
>TRBD2|TRBJ2-1|TRBV29-1|NA
TGCAGCGCCGAGGGACTAGGGCCTTGGAATGAGCAGTTCTTC
CSAEGLGPWNEQFF
>NA|TRBJ2-1|TRBV6-2/TRBV6-3|many
TGTGCCAGCAGCTGGCCCCCAATTATCAGGGCACCCTCCTACAATGAGCAGTTCTTC
CASSWPPIIRAPSYNEQFF
>TRBD2|TRBJ2-7|TRBV25-1|NA
TGTGCCAGCAGAGGGACTAGCGGGCCTTACGAGCAGTACTTC
CASRGTSGPYEQYF
>NA|TRBJ2-7|TRBV12-3/TRBV12-4|NA
TGTGCCAGCAGTTTAAGAGCTTCAGGGAAGTGGGACGAGCAGTACTTC
CASSLRASGKWDEQYF
>NA|TRBJ2-5|TRBV11-2|NA
TGTGCCAGCAGCTTAAGGCGTGAGACCCAGTACTTC
CASSLRRETQYF
>NA|TRBJ2-5|TRBV7-9|NA
TGTGCCAGCAGCTTTACTCCCCGGGGAGTGGAGACCCAGTACTTC
CASSFTPRGVETQYF
>NA|TRBJ2-3|TRBV4-1|NA
TGCGCCAGCAGCCAAGATGGAACAGGGAGAGGGGGAGATACGCAGTATTTT
CASSQDGTGRGGDTQYF
>NA|TRBJ2-3|TRBV7-2|many
TGTGCCAGCAGCTTTAAAGATACGCAGTATTTT
CASSFKDTQYF
>TRBD2|TRBJ2-7|TRBV4-1|many
TGCGCCAGCAGCCGGACTAGCGGGAAGACCTACGAGCAGTACTTC
CASSRTSGKTYEQYF
>NA|TRBJ2-1|TRBV28|NA
TGTGCCAGCACAGGGGGGGGGCGCAATGAGCAGTTCTTC
CASTGGGRNEQFF
>TRBD2|TRBJ2-3|TRBV6-5|NA
TGTGCCAGCAGTTACGGACTAGCGGGAGGGCCAGATACGCAGTATTTT
CASSYGLAGGPDTQYF
>NA|TRBJ1-5|TRBV20-1|few
TGCAGTAGAGAGAGGGTGGGCAATCAGCCCCAGCATTTT
CSRERVGNQPQHF
>TRBD2|TRBJ2-2|TRBV20-1|NA
TGCAGTGCTAGAGATAACGTGCGGGGGTATGGCGGGGAGCTGTTTTTT
CSARDNVRGYGGELFF
>NA|TRBJ2-1|TRBV5-6|NA
TGTGCCAGCAGCTTGATACAGGGCAGCACGTTCTTC
CASSLIQGSTFF
>NA|TRBJ2-7|TRBV27|NA
TGTGCCAGCAGTCGTTTAGCGGTATCTCCCTACGAGCAGTACTTC
CASSRLAVSPYEQYF
>TRBD1|TRBJ2-3|TRBV5-1|NA
TGCGCCAGCAGCTACGGACAGGGGTCAGATACGCAGTATTTT
CASSYGQGSDTQYF
>NA|TRBJ2-3|TRBV6-1|few
TGTGCCAGCAGGGACCGGGGTCTCACAGATACGCAGTATTTT
CASRDRGLTDTQYF
>NA|TRBJ1-1|TRBV12-3/TRBV12-4|NA
TGTGCCAGCCTCTGGGGCGGCACTGAAGCTTTCTTT
CASLWGGTEAFF
>NA|TRBJ2-6|TRBV5-5|few
TGTGCCAGCAGCTGGCCCGCCCGGGCCAACGTCCTGACTTTC
CASSWPARANVLTF
>TRBD1|TRBJ1-1|TRBV3-1|NA
TGTGCCAGCAGCCAGGGGGGACAGGGTAACACTGAAGCTTTCTTT
CASSQGGQGNTEAFF
>NA|TRBJ1-1|TRBV3-1|few
TGTGCCAGCCGCGGGACGGCGAACACTGAAGCTTTCTTT
CASRGTANTEAFF
>NA|TRBJ1-5|TRBV7-2|few
TGTGCCAGCAGCCTCCGAGGGGGGGCAACTCAGCCCCAGCATTTT
CASSLRGGATQPQHF
>NA|TRBJ2-4|TRBV6-5|few
TGTGCCAGCAGTTTAGGGACGAGAAACATTCAGTACTTC
CASSLGTRNIQYF
>TRBD1|TRBJ2-2|TRBV2|many
TGTGCCAGCAGTAGGACCGGGACAGGGGCGGCCGGGGAGCTGTTTTTT
CASSRTGTGAAGELFF
>NA|TRBJ1-1|TRBV12-3/TRBV12-4|few
TGTGCCAGCAGTTTAGTATTCAGGGCAGATGAAGCTTTCTTT
CASSLVFRADEAFF
>TRBD2|TRBJ2-1|TRBV24-1|NA
TGTGCCACCAGTGATGGACTAGCGGGAGTCTACAATGAGCAGTTCTTC
CATSDGLAGVYNEQFF
>TRBD2|TRBJ2-1|TRBV4-2|NA
TGTGCCAGCAGCCAAGATAGCGGGGGGGTGGGTGAGCAGTTCTTC
CASSQDSGGVGEQFF
>NA|TRBJ2-7|TRBV6-5|NA
TGTGCCAGCAGTCACACCGACAGGTACGAGCAGTACTTC
CASSHTDRYEQYF
>TRBD2|TRBJ2-7|TRBV6-1|NA
TGTGCCAGCAGTGAACACGCGGGGGACTACGAGCAGTACTTC
CASSEHAGDYEQYF
>NA|TRBJ2-5|TRBV5-6|few
TGTGCCAGCAGCTTGGATGTCTTC
CASSLDVF
>NA|TRBJ2-7|TRBV12-3/TRBV12-4|few
TGTGCCAGCAGTTTAGATCGCCTCAGCTCCTACGAGCAGTACTTC
CASSLDRLSSYEQYF
>NA|TRBJ2-7|TRBV20-1|NA
TGCAGTGCCTCCCAGGACAGAAGCTACGAGCAGTACTTC
CSASQDRSYEQYF
>TRBD1|TRBJ1-5|TRBV7-8|NA
TGTGCCAGCAGCAAGCGGGACAGCCAGGCTCAGCCCCAGCATTTT
CASSKRDSQAQPQHF
>NA|TRBJ1-4|TRBV3-1|few
TGTGCCAGCACCCTTATAGCCGGTGAAAAACTGTTTTTT
CASTLIAGEKLFF
>NA|TRBJ2-7|TRBV5-1|few
TGCGCCAGCAGCTCAAATTCAGGGACCCACTCCTACGAGCAGTACTTC
CASSSNSGTHSYEQYF
>NA|TRBJ2-3|TRBV5-1|NA
TGCGCCAGCAGCCTCACTATATTCACAGATACGCAGTATTTT
CASSLTIFTDTQYF
>NA|TRBJ2-1|TRBV27|NA
TGTGCCAGCAGTTTGGGCCCCGGAAACTACAATGAGCAGTTCTTC
CASSLGPGNYNEQFF
>TRBD1|TRBJ2-1|TRBV18|NA
TGTGCCAGCTCAGCCGGGACAGGGGGCTTCAATGAGCAGTTCTTC
CASSAGTGGFNEQFF
>TRBD1|TRBJ2-7|TRBV7-7|NA
TGTGCTAGCAGCCGGGACAGTGGCTATTGGGGCTCCTACGAGCAGTACTTC
CASSRDSGYWGSYEQYF
>NA|TRBJ1-2|TRBV5-1|many
TGCGCCAGCAGCTTGGATGCAGGGACAAATGGCTACACCTTC
CASSLDAGTNGYTF